The source of this T cell receptor beta chain is a study of blood T cell repertoires in COVID-19. Overall study context: COVID-19 samples collected from the United States, Italy and Spain covered acute and convalescent phases. Sample material is recorded as cDNA or gDNA derived from T cells, B-cell-depleted T cells, or PBMCs.

A single count supports this clone. Study processing details: Amplifying reference gene primers gave estimates of nucleated cell counts. Assay: immunoSEQ multiplex PCR; the TCRdb copy retains only in-frame clones and omits some. The V and J calls and clone size were taken over from that table, and D and trimming were inferred from the DNA. The sample has 80,000 to 95,000 clones, approximately 86% seen once; the top ten hold 3%. The CDR3 contains 14 residues. Germline CDR1 and CDR2: SGDLS and YYNGEE. Trimming shortened V by 0 bases and J by 5 bases, and 9 bases separated the two germline ends. This sequence joins TRBV9 and TRBJ1-5; D ambiguous. The receptor was derived from a woman aged 45-60 years with active or convalescent COVID-19. The sequencing input was peripheral blood. The CDR3 sequence: CASSVDEGYQPQHF. The CDR3 DNA sequence: TGTGCCAGCAGCGTAGACGAGGGCTATCAGCCCCAGCATTTT.